The T cell receptor (beta chain) under discussion was sequenced for a study of somatic mutations in cytotoxic T cells in rheumatoid arthritis. Repertoires were generated with immunoSEQ multiplex PCR, while TCRdb's copy carries only in-frame clones and drops some. The table shows about 16,000 clones, with around 82% occurring only once. Trimming took off 4 bases at V and 8 bases at J, with 17 bases between the two ends. The CDR3 length is 14 residues. Germline values: CDR1 MGHRA, CDR2 YSYEKL. What was sequenced was CD8+ T cells sorted from blood. The chain carries TRBV4-1 and TRBJ1-2; D is ambiguous. This clonotype was sampled from a woman in her fifties or sixties with rheumatoid arthritis. Here the CDR3 reads CASSLTLGPEGYTF. In DNA form, the CDR3 reads TGCGCCAGCAGCCTCACCCTAGGCCCCGAGGGCTACACCTTC.